This T cell receptor (beta chain) was recovered during a study of tumor and adjacent non-tumor tissue in lung cancer. The library came from three nested PCR rounds adapted from ARM-PCR protocols. Via MiXCR, TCRdb re-called the multiplex PCR reads, giving one row per CDR3 protein. The table has tens of thousands of distinct CDR3 sequences, around 64% seen once. The template was RNA from unsorted bulk tissue. The germline CDR1 and CDR2 sequences are MNHEY and SVGEGT. The CDR3 extends over 13 amino acids. V shed 8 bases, J shed 6 bases, and the junction held 6 bases outside the gene matches. The receptor comes from a man between 60 and 70 years old with non-small cell lung cancer. The sample taken for sequencing was lung tumor tissue. This chain links TRBV6-2 or TRBV6-3 with TRBJ2-2; 7 nucleotides line up with TRBD1. CDR3: CASGRQGAGELFF. For the CDR3, the DNA is TGTGCCAGCGGACGACAGGGAGCCGGGGAGCTGTTTTTT.